The 32 T cell receptor beta chains below come from one sample, sequenced in a study of CXCR4 blockade with PD-1 therapy in pancreatic cancer. The method was immunoSEQ multiplex PCR; TCRdb's version includes in-frame clones alone and lacks a portion of them. The sample comprises roughly 15,000 clones, about 72% of which are singletons, and 5% to 6.5% rests with the top ten. Sample: tumor tissue. The source is a human donor with pancreatic ductal adenocarcinoma.

The V call is TRBV5-1, the J call TRBJ1-1; possible D gene TRBD1, 5 bases. Germline CDR1 reads SGHRS; CDR2 reads YFSETQ. CDR3 length: 14 amino acids. V dropped 0 bases and J dropped 1 base, with 7 bases sitting between them. For the CDR3, the DNA is TGCGCCAGCAGCTTGGTTCAGGGGAACACTGAAGCTTTCTTT. Translated: CASSLVQGNTEAFF.

The sample holds a few counts of this clone. This rearrangement joins TRBV23-1 to TRBJ2-7, with TRBD2 as a possible D gene (7 bases). TRBV23-1 is recorded as an ORF, its role being uncertain. Trimming removed 6 bases from V and 5 bases from J, with 14 bases in between. The CDR3 totals 13 residues. In nucleotides, the CDR3 is TGCGCCAGCAGCCCGAGGGGGGGGGACGAGCAGTACTTC. This encodes CASSPRGGDEQYF.

The DNA of the CDR3 is TGTGCCAGTAGTCTTTGGGACGGTCTCGAATACGAGCAGTACTTC. It yields the protein CASSLWDGLEYEQYF. The gene calls are TRBV19 and TRBJ2-7; D tentatively fits TRBD1 or TRBD2 (5 bases each). CDR1 is LNHDA, CDR2 SQIVND, per germline (reference sequence). The germline V and J ends were trimmed by 5 bases and 4 bases, with 18 bases remaining between them. The CDR3 contains 15 residues.

The chain uses TRBV29-1 and TRBJ2-7; 7 nucleotides match TRBD1. The CDR3 has 15 amino acids. V was clipped by 0 bases and J by 0 bases; unmatched bases: 5. Germline V gives CDR1 SQVTM, CDR2 ANQGSEA. The CDR3 here is CSVEDGTALSYEQYF. The CDR3 region has the DNA TGCAGCGTTGAAGATGGGACAGCGCTCTCCTACGAGCAGTACTTC.

The gene calls are TRBV4-1 and TRBJ1-6; TRBD1 aligns across 7 bases. Germline CDR1 and CDR2: MGHRA and YSYEKL. The CDR3 length is 15 residues. V trimming: 0 bases; J trimming: 7 bases; junction bases outside the gene matches: 3. Here the CDR3 DNA reads TGCGCCAGCAGCCAAGAAGACAGGGTGAATTCACCCCTCCACTTT. Its translation is CASSQEDRVNSPLHF.

J is TRBJ1-6 and V is TRBV28; D remains ambiguous. Germline V CDR1 and CDR2: MDHEN, SYDVKM. The V end lost 3 bases, the J end lost 8 bases, and 11 bases lay between the germline ends. There are 14 residues in the CDR3. This CDR3 is CASSLGSRDSPLHF. CDR3 bases: TGTGCCAGCAGTTTGGGCAGTAGGGATTCACCCCTCCACTTT.

In its sample, this clone ranks as medium-sized. The rearrangement links TRBV14 to TRBJ2-7; a possible D gene is TRBD2 (6 bases). Germline loops: CDR1 SGHDN, CDR2 FVKESK. The CDR3 contains 11 residues. V was trimmed by 4 bases and J by 6 bases, leaving 7 bases between them. The chain's CDR3 is CASSLTSEQYF. For the CDR3, the DNA is TGTGCCAGCAGCCTGACTAGCGAGCAGTACTTC.

J is TRBJ1-1 and V is TRBV9; a weak D match, TRBD1 (6 bases). The CDR3 consists of 14 residues. The V end was cut by 5 bases, the J end by 6 bases, with 17 bases between. Germline V lookup: CDR1 SGDLS, CDR2 YYNGEE. The CDR3 is CASSEYRASAEAFF. The CDR3 DNA is TGTGCCAGCAGTGAGTACAGGGCTAGCGCTGAAGCTTTCTTT.

The chain uses TRBV12-5 and TRBJ1-2; D is undetermined. Germline-derived CDR1 and CDR2 are LGHNT and FRNRAP. The CDR3 totals 12 residues. In DNA form, the CDR3 reads TGTGCCAGCACTGGGGATGTTGATGGCTACACCTTC. It is translated as CASTGDVDGYTF.

The rearrangement links TRBV18 to TRBJ2-3; TRBD2 matches 7 bases. V was clipped by 6 bases and J by 5 bases; unmatched bases: 14. In germline, CDR1 is KGHSH, CDR2 LQKENI. The CDR3 consists of 16 residues. DNA of the CDR3: TGTGCCAGCTCGTCTGGTCAAGCGGGAACGGTAGATACGCAGTATTTT. Encoded protein: CASSSGQAGTVDTQYF.

This sequence joins TRBV4-1 and TRBJ1-1; D call uncertain. The CDR3 loop spans 15 amino acids. The V end lost 0 bases, the J end lost 9 bases, and 17 bases lay between the germline ends. The germline V gene encodes CDR1 MGHRA and CDR2 YSYEKL. The CDR3 nucleotides read TGCGCCAGCAGCCAAGATACCGACCAGGAAAGACAAGCTTTCTTT. This gives the protein CASSQDTDQERQAFF.

The chain carries TRBV28 and TRBJ2-1; D may be TRBD2 (6 bases). Germline-derived CDR1 and CDR2 are MDHEN and SYDVKM. V lost 2 bases and J lost 9, with 8 bases in between. The CDR3 extends over 12 amino acids. As DNA, the CDR3 is TGTGCCAGCAGTTTAGAGGGACTTGAGCAGTTCTTC. Its protein is CASSLEGLEQFF. The full variable domain, rest sourced from reference TRBV28 and TRBJ2-1, is DVKVTQSSRYLVKRTGEKVFLECVQDMDHENMFWYRQDPGLGLRLIYFSYDVKMKEKGDIPEGYSVSREKKERFSLILESASTNQTSMYLCASSLEGLEQFFGPGTRLTVL.

The genes are TRBV19 and TRBJ2-1, with no clear D. The germline V and J ends were trimmed by 5 bases and 8 bases, with 13 bases remaining between them. CDR1 is LNHDA, CDR2 SQIVND, per germline (reference sequence). The CDR3 spans 13 residues. The CDR3 region is CASSLGIRHEQFF. CDR3 nucleotides: TGTGCCAGTAGTTTGGGAATCCGGCATGAGCAGTTCTTC. The entire variable domain, with the rest obtained from reference TRBV19 and TRBJ2-1, is as follows: DGGITQSPKYLFRKEGQNVTLSCEQNLNHDAMYWYRQDPGQGLRLIYYSQIVNDFQKGDIAEGYSVSREKKESFPLTVTSAQKNPTAFYLCASSLGIRHEQFFGPGTRLTVL.

This chain uses TRBV6-8 with TRBJ1-4; D gene ambiguous. V was cut by 7 bases and J by 8 bases, with 17 bases left in between. Germline CDR1 and CDR2: MNHGY and SAAAGT. This CDR3 is 14 amino acids long. The CDR3: CASTTTLAEEKLFF. The CDR3 DNA is TGTGCCAGCACCACTACACTAGCGGAAGAAAAACTGTTTTTT.

This chain joins TRBV11-1 and TRBJ2-1; 8 bases agree with TRBD1. This CDR3 comprises 15 residues. J gave up 6 bases and V 4 bases, and 8 bases lay outside the gene matches. Germline CDR1 and CDR2: SGHAT and FQDESV (reference sequence). The CDR3 loop is CASSSQGGGSNEQFF. Written as DNA, the CDR3 is TGTGCCAGCAGCTCACAGGGGGGTGGATCCAATGAGCAGTTCTTC.

V is TRBV28 and J is TRBJ2-5; 7 nucleotides match TRBD2. The CDR3 has 15 residues. Trimming cost V 2 bases and J 0 bases; bases outside gene matches: 3. Germline V gene lookup returns CDR1 MDHEN and CDR2 SYDVKM. The CDR3 DNA is TGTGCCAGCAGTTTAGGACTAGGGAACCAAGAGACCCAGTACTTC. This codes for CASSLGLGNQETQYF.

The rearrangement uses TRBV6-8 and TRBJ1-4; D not resolved. The germline CDR1 and CDR2 sequences are MNHGY and SAAAGT. The CDR3 consists of 17 residues. V was shortened by 4 bases and J by 5 bases, with 20 bases between the two germline ends. The CDR3: CASSLPGEAYLNEKLFF. The CDR3 bases are TGTGCCAGCAGTTTACCGGGAGAGGCTTATCTGAATGAAAAACTGTTTTTT.

The V call is TRBV29-1, the J call TRBJ2-1; D is undetermined. The CDR3 has 12 residues. CDR1 and CDR2 from the germline V gene are SQVTM and ANQGSEA. V was shortened by 6 bases and J by 7 bases, with 13 bases between the two germline ends. The CDR3 DNA reads TGCAGCGTCCTCCCTAGGTCAAATGAGCAGTTCTTC. Translating gives CSVLPRSNEQFF.

V and J are TRBV23-1 and TRBJ1-4; no definite D call. TRBV23-1 is marked as an open reading frame, function uncertain. The CDR3 runs 16 residues. Trimming took off 6 bases at V and 0 bases at J, with 14 bases between the two ends. CDR3 amino acids: CASSFTGSATNEKLFF. CDR3 DNA: TGCGCCAGCAGCTTTACGGGATCCGCAACTAATGAAAAACTGTTTTTT.

The genes are TRBV29-1 and TRBJ2-5; D call uncertain. The CDR3 covers 13 residues. Per germline, CDR1 SQVTM and CDR2 ANQGSEA. The germline V and J ends were trimmed by 2 bases and 5 bases, with 12 bases remaining between them. The CDR3 spells CSVERAEGETQYF. CDR3 coding DNA: TGCAGCGTTGAAAGGGCAGAAGGGGAGACCCAGTACTTC.

This clone was counted a few times. The V call is TRBV19, the J call TRBJ1-4, with TRBD1 matching over 7 bases. Looked up from germline, CDR1 is LNHDA and CDR2 is SQIVND (reference sequence). V shed 3 bases, J shed 8 bases, and the junction held 6 bases outside the gene matches. The CDR3 covers 14 residues. The DNA for the CDR3 is TGTGCCAGTAGTATGAAGGGGGCGAGGGAAAAACTGTTTTTT. Its protein product is CASSMKGAREKLFF.

This clone was found a few times. The rearrangement links TRBV11-3 to TRBJ1-5, with unresolved D. Trimming cost V 2 bases and J 6 bases, with 11 bases left between them. This CDR3 is 14 amino acids long. Germline V gene lookup returns CDR1 SGHNT and CDR2 YENEEA. In DNA, the CDR3 is TGTGCCAGCAGCTTAAGGAGGGAAAGTCAGCCCCAGCATTTT. This encodes CASSLRRESQPQHF. Drawing the rest from reference TRBV11-3 and TRBJ1-5, the complete variable domain is EAGVVQSPRYKIIEKKQPVAFWCNPISGHNTLYWYLQNLGQGPELLIRYENEEAVDDSQLPKDRFSAERLKGVDSTLKIQPAELGDSAVYLCASSLRRESQPQHFGDGTRLSIL.

The CDR3 DNA follows: TGTGCCAGTAGCATGTCCGAGCGGACCTACGAGCAGTACTTC. Its protein is CASSMSERTYEQYF. The rearrangement joins TRBV19 to TRBJ2-7; possible D gene TRBD2, 5 bases. The CDR3 contains 14 residues. The V end was cut by 6 bases, the J end by 2 bases, with 14 bases between. Germline V gene data show CDR1 as LNHDA and CDR2 as SQIVND (reference sequence).

The chain couples TRBV18 to TRBJ2-1; unclear D gene. This CDR3 region has 15 residues. The V gene's germline CDR1 is KGHSH and CDR2 LQKENI. With 4 bases removed from V and 9 bases from J, the gap between germline ends came to 19 bases. The CDR3 region is CASSQTAARFGEQFF. CDR3 in DNA: TGTGCCAGCTCACAGACGGCTGCCCGGTTTGGTGAGCAGTTCTTC.

The chain uses TRBV29-1 and TRBJ2-7; D may be TRBD2 (6 bases). Trimming removed 8 bases at V and 2 bases at J, with 19 bases between. Looked up from germline, CDR1 is SQVTM and CDR2 is ANQGSEA. The CDR3 spans 14 residues. The chain's CDR3 is CSPRRRGGPYEQYF. The DNA of the CDR3 is TGCAGCCCTCGCCGGAGGGGTGGACCCTACGAGCAGTACTTC.

This clone was recorded a few times. The rearrangement links TRBV25-1 to TRBJ2-5, with TRBD1 identical over 8 bases. The CDR3 contains 15 residues. Looked up from germline, CDR1 is MGHDK and CDR2 is SYGVNS. Losses at the gene ends were 7 bases for V and 5 bases for J; bases not matched to a gene: 12. The CDR3 DNA reads TGTGCCAGCACCAGGACAGGGAGTGTGTCGGAGACCCAGTACTTC. Translation: CASTRTGSVSETQYF.

The V call is TRBV19, the J call TRBJ2-1; TRBD2 is a possible D gene (6 bases). The CDR3 covers 13 residues. Trimming took off 4 bases at V and 4 bases at J, with 8 bases between the two ends. Germline loops: CDR1 LNHDA, CDR2 SQIVND (reference sequence). The DNA for the CDR3 is TGTGCCAGTAGTAGCGGGACTTACAATGAGCAGTTCTTC. Amino acid sequence: CASSSGTYNEQFF.

The chain employs TRBV15 and TRBJ2-1, with TRBD2 matching 15 bases. Germline-derived CDR1 and CDR2 are LNHNV and YYDKDF (reference sequence). The CDR3 length is 18 residues. Unmatched junction bases numbered 17, after V lost 9 bases and J lost 8 bases. In DNA, the CDR3 is TGTGCCACTTACGGACTAGCGGGAGGGCCTTCGGTTGTCTATGAGCAGTTCTTC. This translates into CATYGLAGGPSVVYEQFF.

The V gene is TRBV28, the J gene TRBJ1-5; a possible D gene is TRBD1 (5 bases). The CDR3 consists of 15 residues. V lost 2 bases to trimming and J lost 0 bases, with 8 bases between them. Germline V CDR1 and CDR2: MDHEN, SYDVKM. In DNA, the CDR3 is TGTGCCAGCAGTTTAGGGGGACTTAGCAATCAGCCCCAGCATTTT. Translated, it gives CASSLGGLSNQPQHF.

The chain combines TRBV19 with TRBJ2-2, with 7 nucleotides matching TRBD2. With 3 bases clipped from V and 5 bases from J, the junction kept 9 bases outside the gene matches. From germline, CDR1 is LNHDA and CDR2 SQIVND (reference sequence). CDR3 size: 16 residues. CDR3 coding DNA: TGTGCCAGTAGTATGGGCGGCTGGGAGGGGACCGGGGAGCTGTTTTTT. It yields the protein CASSMGGWEGTGELFF.

This chain joins TRBV19 and TRBJ2-1, with TRBD1 identical over 8 bases. The trim removed 6 bases at V and 12 bases at J, leaving 7 bases unmatched. Germline CDR1 is LNHDA and CDR2 is SQIVND (reference sequence). The CDR3 length is 12 residues. In nucleotides, the CDR3 is TGTGCCAGTAGCTCGGACAGGGAACGGCAGTTCTTC. This encodes CASSSDRERQFF. The full variable domain, with the rest looked up from reference TRBV19 and TRBJ2-1, is DGGITQSPKYLFRKEGQNVTLSCEQNLNHDAMYWYRQDPGQGLRLIYYSQIVNDFQKGDIAEGYSVSREKKESFPLTVTSAQKNPTAFYLCASSSDRERQFFGPGTRLTVL.

The chain has TRBV19 and TRBJ1-5, with a tentative D call TRBD1 (5 bases). V lost 3 bases and J 1 base, leaving 13 bases between the germline ends. This CDR3 comprises 16 residues. Germline assignment: CDR1 LNHDA and CDR2 SQIVND (reference sequence). CDR3 sequence reads: CASSIHRDASNQPQHF. CDR3 nucleotide sequence: TGTGCCAGTAGTATCCACCGGGACGCCAGCAATCAGCCCCAGCATTTT.